This T cell receptor (beta chain) was documented in a study of shared T cell receptors in the human thymus. The germline V gene encodes CDR1 MNHEY and CDR2 SMNVEV (reference sequence). The trim removed 2 bases at V and 4 bases at J, leaving 4 bases unmatched. The CDR3 contains 15 residues. Data came from immunoSEQ multiplex PCR; TCRdb stores just in-frame clones and leaves some out. The data hold roughly 660,000 clones, with roughly 90% observed a single time. These records were also assigned to another study, of human thymus T cells. That study reports: Resections from corrective heart surgery provided thymus tissue.

The material sequenced was thymocytes. The chain carries TRBV27 and TRBJ2-3, with TRBD1 matching over 9 bases. The source of this sequence is a boy under three years old with a congenital heart defect. The CDR3 nucleotides read TGTGCCAGCAGTTTAAACAGGGGGCCGGCAGATACGCAGTATTTT. This encodes CASSLNRGPADTQYF.